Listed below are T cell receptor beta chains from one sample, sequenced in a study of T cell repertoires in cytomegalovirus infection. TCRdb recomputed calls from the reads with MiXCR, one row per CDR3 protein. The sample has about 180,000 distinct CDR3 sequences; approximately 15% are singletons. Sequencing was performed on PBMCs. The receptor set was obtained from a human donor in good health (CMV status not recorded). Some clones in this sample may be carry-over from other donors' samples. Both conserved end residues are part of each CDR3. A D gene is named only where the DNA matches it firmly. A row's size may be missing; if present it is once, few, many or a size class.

CDR3nt: TGTGCCAGCAGCCAAGGGACCGGGAACCCGAGCTCCTACAATGAGCAGTTCTTC
CDR3aa: CASSQGTGNPSSYNEQFF
d_gene: -
abundance: many
j_gene: TRBJ2-1
v_gene: TRBV14

CDR3nt: TGCAGTGCTAGAGATGGGGTGACCACTGAAGCTTTCTTT
CDR3aa: CSARDGVTTEAFF
d_gene: -
abundance: -
j_gene: TRBJ1-1
v_gene: TRBV20-1

CDR3nt: TGTGCCAGCAGCTTAGACCTCAGGTGGACTGAAGCTTTCTTT
CDR3aa: CASSLDLRWTEAFF
d_gene: -
abundance: many
j_gene: TRBJ1-1
v_gene: TRBV7-9

CDR3nt: TGCAGCGTTACCATCGGAGTTTCCTACGAGCAGTACTTC
CDR3aa: CSVTIGVSYEQYF
d_gene: -
abundance: -
j_gene: TRBJ2-7
v_gene: TRBV29-1

CDR3nt: TGTGCCAGCAGCCTCAGGAGCGGGGGGGCCGAGACCCAGTACTTC
CDR3aa: CASSLRSGGAETQYF
d_gene: TRBD2
abundance: -
j_gene: TRBJ2-5
v_gene: TRBV12-3/TRBV12-4

CDR3nt: TGCAGCGGGACCAGAAACCAAGAGACCCAGTACTTC
CDR3aa: CSGTRNQETQYF
d_gene: -
abundance: -
j_gene: TRBJ2-5
v_gene: TRBV29-1

CDR3nt: TGTGCCAGCAGCTTAACCTTGGAGACTGAAGCTTTCTTT
CDR3aa: CASSLTLETEAFF
d_gene: -
abundance: many
j_gene: TRBJ1-1
v_gene: TRBV7-6

CDR3nt: TGTGCCAGCAGTCCAGGGCGGACAGGGAGCGCCTACGAGCAGTACTTC
CDR3aa: CASSPGRTGSAYEQYF
d_gene: TRBD1
abundance: -
j_gene: TRBJ2-7
v_gene: TRBV12-3/TRBV12-4

CDR3nt: TGTGCCAGCAGTTACTCGGTGCGGCAATCGAACACCGGGGAGCTGTTTTTT
CDR3aa: CASSYSVRQSNTGELFF
d_gene: -
abundance: -
j_gene: TRBJ2-2
v_gene: TRBV6-5

CDR3nt: TGTGCCAGCACCACGGGAGTGGGCACCGGGGAGCTGTTTTTT
CDR3aa: CASTTGVGTGELFF
d_gene: -
abundance: few
j_gene: TRBJ2-2
v_gene: TRBV3-1

CDR3nt: TGTGCCAGCAGCCTCGAGGGCTATGGCTACACCTTC
CDR3aa: CASSLEGYGYTF
d_gene: -
abundance: many
j_gene: TRBJ1-2
v_gene: TRBV12-3/TRBV12-4

CDR3nt: TGCAGTGCTTCAGGGGACACCAGATCCTACGAGCAGTACTTC
CDR3aa: CSASGDTRSYEQYF
d_gene: -
abundance: few
j_gene: TRBJ2-7
v_gene: TRBV20-1

CDR3nt: TGCGCCAGCAGCCCGTCGGACAGCCGGGGCTACACCTTC
CDR3aa: CASSPSDSRGYTF
d_gene: -
abundance: few
j_gene: TRBJ1-2
v_gene: TRBV4-1

CDR3nt: TGTGCCACCACAGGGGTAAATCAGCCCCAGCATTTT
CDR3aa: CATTGVNQPQHF
d_gene: TRBD1
abundance: few
j_gene: TRBJ1-5
v_gene: TRBV28

CDR3nt: TGTGCCAGCAGCCCTTGGGAGGATGGCTACACCTTC
CDR3aa: CASSPWEDGYTF
d_gene: -
abundance: many
j_gene: TRBJ1-2
v_gene: TRBV11-2

CDR3nt: TGTGCCAGCAGCTCTCCGGACAGCCAGGAGTTTGGCTACACCTTC
CDR3aa: CASSSPDSQEFGYTF
d_gene: -
abundance: -
j_gene: TRBJ1-2
v_gene: TRBV13

CDR3nt: TGCAGCGTAGAAGGACTAGCGGGCTACCCGAAGACCTACAATGAGCAGTTCTTC
CDR3aa: CSVEGLAGYPKTYNEQFF
d_gene: TRBD2
abundance: few
j_gene: TRBJ2-1
v_gene: TRBV29-1

CDR3nt: TGTGCCAGCAGCTTTGGGACAGGGCAAGCGAATGAGCAGTTCTTC
CDR3aa: CASSFGTGQANEQFF
d_gene: TRBD1
abundance: few
j_gene: TRBJ2-1
v_gene: TRBV5-6

CDR3nt: TGTGCCAGCAACGAACTAAACAGGAATCAGCCCCAGCATTTT
CDR3aa: CASNELNRNQPQHF
d_gene: -
abundance: many
j_gene: TRBJ1-5
v_gene: TRBV7-3

CDR3nt: TGCGCCAGCAGTCAATCGTGCGTTGTCCTTCTGACTGGCTACACCTTC
CDR3aa: CASSQSCVVLLTGYTF
d_gene: -
abundance: few
j_gene: TRBJ1-2
v_gene: TRBV23-1

CDR3nt: TGCAGTGCTCCATCTAAGGGGAGGCACCAAGAGACCCAGTACTTC
CDR3aa: CSAPSKGRHQETQYF
d_gene: -
abundance: -
j_gene: TRBJ2-5
v_gene: TRBV20-1

CDR3nt: TGTGCCAGCAGCTTAGGAAACAGGAGGAACTACAATGAGCAGTTCTTC
CDR3aa: CASSLGNRRNYNEQFF
d_gene: -
abundance: many
j_gene: TRBJ2-1
v_gene: TRBV7-2

CDR3nt: TGTGCCAGCAGATCGGACACGGGGAGGGGTCAGGAGACCCAGTACTTC
CDR3aa: CASRSDTGRGQETQYF
d_gene: TRBD2
abundance: -
j_gene: TRBJ2-5
v_gene: TRBV6-6

CDR3nt: TGTGCCAGCAGCGTTAGCGGGGGGGCCTACAATGAGCAGTTCTTC
CDR3aa: CASSVSGGAYNEQFF
d_gene: TRBD2
abundance: -
j_gene: TRBJ2-1
v_gene: TRBV5-4